A single sample is the source of the 2 T cell receptor beta chains below, sequenced in a study of glioma-infiltrating T cells after dendritic cell vaccination. The method was immunoSEQ multiplex PCR; TCRdb's version includes in-frame clones alone and lacks a portion of them. The table has approximately 100,000 clones, roughly 81% seen once. Source: blood, taken before dendritic cell vaccination. The receptors were gathered from a human donor with glioblastoma.

The J gene is TRBJ2-1, the V gene TRBV5-1; 11 bases agree with TRBD2. Germline lookup yields CDR1 SGHRS and CDR2 YFSETQ. Germline trimming cut 0 bases from V and 6 bases from J; bases unmatched to any gene: 2. The CDR3 runs 15 residues. As DNA, the CDR3 is TGCGCCAGCAGCTTGGATAGCGGGGGGGGCAATGAGCAGTTCTTC. It yields the protein CASSLDSGGGNEQFF.

This chain links TRBV20-1 with TRBJ1-2; no definite D call. V was pared by 8 bases and J by 8 bases, with 9 bases between. The germline V gene has CDR1 DFQATT and CDR2 SNEGSKA (reference sequence). There are 9 residues in the CDR3. CDR3 region: CSTSGGYTF. DNA for the CDR3: TGCAGTACATCCGGGGGCTACACCTTC.